This T cell receptor beta chain was sequenced during a study of blood T cell repertoires in COVID-19. Germline V CDR1 and CDR2: LGHDT, YNNKEL (reference sequence). This CDR3 contains 17 residues. V lost 2 bases to trimming and J lost 5 bases; unmatched junction nucleotides: 10. Data came from immunoSEQ multiplex PCR; TCRdb stores just in-frame clones and leaves some out. The sample carries 300,000 to 450,000 clones, roughly nine tenths recorded once. The chain employs TRBV3-1 (or the pseudogene TRBV3-2) and TRBJ2-5, with 11 bases fitting TRBD2. Sequencing used peripheral blood. The sequence came from a woman between 55 and 75 years old with COVID-19, enrolled during active disease. The DNA for the CDR3 is TGTGCCAGCAGCCAAAAGCTTATAGCGGGGGGGCGGGAGACCCAGTACTTC. It encodes CASSQKLIAGGRETQYF.